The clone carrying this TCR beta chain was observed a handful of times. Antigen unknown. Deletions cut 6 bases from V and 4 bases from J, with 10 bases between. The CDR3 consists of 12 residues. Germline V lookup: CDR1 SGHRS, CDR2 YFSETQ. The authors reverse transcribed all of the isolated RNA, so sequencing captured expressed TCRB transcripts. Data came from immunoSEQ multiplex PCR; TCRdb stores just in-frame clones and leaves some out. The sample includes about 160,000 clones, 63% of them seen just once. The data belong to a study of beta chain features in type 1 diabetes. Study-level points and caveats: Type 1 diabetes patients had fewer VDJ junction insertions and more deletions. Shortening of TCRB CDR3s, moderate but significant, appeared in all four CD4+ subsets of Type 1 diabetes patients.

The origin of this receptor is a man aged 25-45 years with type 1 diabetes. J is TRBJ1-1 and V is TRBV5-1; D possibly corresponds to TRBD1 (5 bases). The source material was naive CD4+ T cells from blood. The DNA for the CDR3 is TGCGCCAGCATGGGGCAGCGCACTGAAGCTTTCTTT. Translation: CASMGQRTEAFF.